Below are 8 T cell receptor beta chains sequenced from a single sample in a study of cytomegalovirus exposure and HLA in healthy donors. The data were produced by immunoSEQ multiplex PCR, yet TCRdb's version contains in-frame clones alone and is incomplete. The sample contains about 66,000 clones, approximately 96% of which appear only once. The sample comprised PBMCs. The origin of the receptors is a woman aged 18-35 years in good health and CMV-seropositive.

The chain carries TRBV6-1 and TRBJ2-1; 10 bases agree with TRBD2. The trim removed 6 bases at V and 9 bases at J, leaving 8 bases unmatched. Germline-derived CDR1 and CDR2 are MNHNS and SASEGT. There are 14 residues in the CDR3. CDR3 residues: CASSAGLARGEQFF. DNA of the CDR3: TGTGCCAGCAGCGCGGGACTAGCGAGAGGTGAGCAGTTCTTC.

The chain carries TRBV28 and TRBJ1-5; D is perhaps TRBD1 (6 bases). Germline CDR1 and CDR2: MDHEN and SYDVKM. This CDR3 comprises 15 residues. The ends were cut back, 2 bases at V and 5 bases at J, with 13 bases in the middle. The CDR3 sequence: CASSLDYRAHQPQHF. The CDR3 DNA reads TGTGCCAGCAGTTTAGATTACAGGGCCCATCAGCCCCAGCATTTT.

This chain connects TRBV5-4 to TRBJ2-7, with D uncertain. This CDR3 contains 14 residues. Looked up from germline, CDR1 is SGHNT and CDR2 is YYREEE (reference sequence). With 4 bases removed from V and 2 bases from J, the gap between germline ends came to 13 bases. CDR3 residues: CASSPRLKTYEQYF. The DNA of the CDR3 is TGTGCCAGCAGCCCCCGGTTAAAGACCTACGAGCAGTACTTC.

This clone was observed a single time. This chain joins TRBV7-9 and TRBJ2-7; no definite D call. The length of the CDR3 is 14 residues. The V and J ends lost 4 bases and 1 base respectively, with 11 bases between them. Germline V gene data show CDR1 as SEHNR and CDR2 as FQNEAQ (reference sequence). The DNA of the CDR3 is TGTGCCAGCAGCTCAGCTTCTAGGTCCTACGAGCAGTACTTC. Translating gives CASSSASRSYEQYF.

The chain carries TRBV7-6 and TRBJ2-1; TRBD2 might be the D (6 bases). Trimming removed 5 bases from V and 8 bases from J, with 16 bases in between. Germline CDR1 reads SGHVS; CDR2 reads FNYEAQ. This CDR3 spans 14 amino acids. The CDR3 DNA follows: TGTGCCAGCAGCGCGGGACCTGAGAGTCATGAGCAGTTCTTC. Its translation is CASSAGPESHEQFF.

This clone appeared a single time. The chain carries TRBV14 and TRBJ2-7, with 7 bases matching TRBD1. Unmatched junction bases numbered 6, after V lost 4 bases and J lost 3 bases. Germline V gives CDR1 SGHDN, CDR2 FVKESK. The CDR3 is made up of 14 amino acids. The CDR3 region has the DNA TGTGCCAGCAGCCCTAGGACAGGCTACTACGAGCAGTACTTC. Translated, it gives CASSPRTGYYEQYF.

The chain uses TRBV6-4 and TRBJ2-3, with TRBD1 as a possible D gene (7 bases). Germline V gives CDR1 MRHNA, CDR2 SNTAGT. V was cut by 5 bases and J by 0 bases, with 12 bases left in between. The CDR3 spans 15 residues. CDR3 amino acids: CASSSTGTSTDTQYF. CDR3 in DNA: TGTGCCAGCAGTTCGACAGGGACTAGCACAGATACGCAGTATTTT.

CDR3 DNA: TGCGCCAGCAGCTTGGTCTCAGATACGCAGTATTTT. Encoded protein: CASSLVSDTQYF. The V gene is TRBV5-1, the J gene TRBJ2-3; D not resolved. The CDR3 runs to 12 residues. V lost 0 bases and J 4 bases, leaving 3 bases between the germline ends. CDR1 is SGHRS and CDR2 is YFSETQ in the germline V gene.